The clone carrying this T cell receptor (beta chain) showed up just a few times. Time point defined: newly diagnosed GD, antithyroid drugs for less than 3 months. PBMCs were the source of the RNA used for TCR sequencing. The sample comes from a study of regulatory T cells in long-lasting Graves disease. Through Arm-PCR of CDR3 regions and iRepertoire HTBI primers, TCR beta libraries were built. TCRdb re-called the multiplex PCR reads through MiXCR, storing one row per CDR3 protein. This table holds hundreds of thousands of distinct CDR3 sequences, 15% to 20% found once. CDR1 and CDR2 from the germline V gene are SGHRS and YFSETQ. The CDR3 totals 15 residues. The V gene lost 0 bases and the J gene lost 1 base, with 10 bases spanning the gap. These sequences were also reported in another study, on T cells in Graves' hyperthyroidism and ophthalmopathy. From that report: The primer set for the first-round RT-PCR of the TCR CDR3 was HTBI.

The sample consisted of peripheral blood mononuclear cells (PBMCs), taken at new diagnosis, from a patient treated with antithyroid drugs. V gene TRBV5-1 combines with J gene TRBJ2-5; D remains ambiguous. The sequence derives from a woman younger than 45 with Graves disease. This chain's CDR3 is CASSLEDLSQETQYF. In DNA form, the CDR3 reads TGCGCCAGCAGCTTGGAGGATTTAAGCCAAGAGACCCAGTACTTC.